One and the same sample provided the 9 T cell receptor beta chains below, sequenced in a study of T-cell reconstitution after alpha-beta-depleted transplantation in children. Unique molecular identifiers were used in preparing the TCRbeta library. TCRdb passed the PCR reads through MiXCR, listing each CDR3 protein once. In the table there are under 850,000 distinct CDR3 sequences, roughly 13% of which are singletons. The source material was PBMCs, sampled before TCRalphabeta/CD19-depleted stem cell transplant. Receptor source: a girl aged 2-10 years with congenital amegakaryocytic thrombocytopenia, due to receive a stem cell transplant.

This clonotype occurred many times. The chain carries TRBV10-3 and TRBJ2-7; D might be TRBD1 (6 bases). The CDR3 runs 14 residues. V was cut by 9 bases and J by 2 bases, with 17 bases left in between. Germline values: CDR1 ENHRY, CDR2 SYGVKD. CDR3 in DNA: TGTGCCATTAACCGGGATCAGGGGCCCTACGAGCAGTACTTC. It yields the protein CAINRDQGPYEQYF.

V and J are TRBV13 and TRBJ2-5; D ambiguous. This CDR3 region has 14 residues. CDR1 and CDR2 from the germline V gene are PRHDT and FYEKMQ (reference sequence). V was shortened by 1 base and J by 1 base, with 7 bases between the two germline ends. DNA of the CDR3: TGTGCCAGCAGCTTAGATGACTCCCAAGAGACCCAGTACTTC. Its translation: CASSLDDSQETQYF.

This clonotype appeared many times. The V gene is TRBV12-3 or TRBV12-4, the J gene TRBJ2-3; D is undetermined. The V gene lost 7 bases and the J gene lost 2 bases, with 10 bases spanning the gap. This CDR3 comprises 13 residues. This CDR3 reads CASIAANTDTQYF. As DNA, the CDR3 is TGTGCCAGCATTGCAGCAAACACAGATACGCAGTATTTT.

This rearrangement joins TRBV5-8 to TRBJ2-3, with TRBD2 matching 9 bases. Germline V gives CDR1 SGHTS, CDR2 YDEGEE. V lost 4 bases and J lost 0; bases outside the gene matches: 27. The CDR3 is made up of 23 amino acids. This CDR3 reads CASSGAREWELEREVGSTDTQYF. The CDR3, as DNA: TGTGCCAGCAGCGGAGCCCGGGAGTGGGAATTAGAGCGGGAGGTTGGGAGCACAGATACGCAGTATTTT.

The chain carries TRBV5-1 and TRBJ2-1; no definite D call. The CDR3 contains 14 residues. Germline V gene lookup returns CDR1 SGHRS and CDR2 YFSETQ. Trimming shortened V by 4 bases and J by 7 bases, and 15 bases separated the two germline ends. Here the CDR3 DNA reads TGCGCCAGCAGCCCTAGGCCAGATACGAATGAGCAGTTCTTC. Its translation: CASSPRPDTNEQFF.

Here the CDR3 reads CASSQRLTEGTQYF. For the CDR3, the DNA is TGTGCCAGCAGCCAACGTCTAACAGAGGGGACCCAGTACTTC. The chain couples TRBV14 to TRBJ2-5; a possible D gene is TRBD2 (5 bases). Germline CDR1 and CDR2: SGHDN and FVKESK. There are 14 residues in the CDR3. Trimming stripped 2 bases from V and 7 bases from J, with 14 bases between. The whole variable domain, filled in from reference TRBV14 and TRBJ2-5, reads EAGVTQFPSHSVIEKGQTVTLRCDPISGHDNLYWYRRVMGKEIKFLLHFVKESKQDESGMPNNRFLAERTGGTYSTLKVQPAELEDSGVYFCASSQRLTEGTQYFGPGTRLLVL.

The genes are TRBV27 and TRBJ1-5; D is possibly TRBD1 (6 bases). The germline gives CDR1 MNHEY, CDR2 SMNVEV (reference sequence). The V end was cut by 3 bases, the J end by 3 bases, with 9 bases between. The CDR3 has 14 residues. The chain's CDR3 is CASSFRGHNQPQHF. The CDR3 nucleotides are TGTGCCAGCAGTTTTCGGGGGCACAATCAGCCCCAGCATTTT.

The CDR3 region has the DNA TGTGCCAGCAGCCAAAGCAGGACAGGGAGCTATGGCTACACCTTC. Amino acid sequence: CASSQSRTGSYGYTF. V is TRBV3-1 and J is TRBJ1-2, with 8 bases that match TRBD1. There are 15 residues in the CDR3. Germline lookup yields CDR1 LGHDT and CDR2 YNNKEL (reference sequence). The trim removed 2 bases at V and 4 bases at J, leaving 6 bases unmatched.

With regard to this clonotype: This sequence may be a read error, since a much larger clone differs from it by one base. This chain connects TRBV20-1 to TRBJ2-1; 8 bases align to TRBD2. CDR1 and CDR2 from the germline V gene are DFQATT and SNEGSKA (reference sequence). The length of the CDR3 is 19 residues. This chain's CDR3 is CSARGKRLAPPSSYNEHFF. The CDR3 DNA follows: TGCAGTGCTAGAGGAAAGAGACTAGCGCCACCCAGCTCCTACAATGAGCATTTCTTC.